This record covers a single TCR beta chain. Random hexamers were used to reverse transcribe about 0.45 to 1 ug of RNA. Amplification of TCR beta CDR3 was carried out by immunoSEQ multiplex PCR, which covered 54 Vbeta and 13 Jbeta segments. From the immunoSEQ multiplex PCR reads, TCRdb called clonotypes with MiXCR, one entry per CDR3 protein. Here the sample spans 130,000 to 150,000 distinct CDR3 sequences, around 94% being singletons. CDR1 and CDR2 (germline): KGHSH, LQKENI. The CDR3 covers 15 residues. The V and J ends lost 4 bases and 4 bases, in that order; junction bases with no gene match: 5. This specimen comes from a study of CD8 T cells in Susac syndrome.

The receptor's source is a human donor in good health. The sample was CD8+ T cells from PBMCs. This chain connects TRBV18 to TRBJ2-3; 10 nucleotides align to TRBD2. Here the CDR3 DNA reads TGTGCCAGCTCACTTCTAGCGGGAGTCCCAGATACGCAGTATTTT. As protein: CASSLLAGVPDTQYF.